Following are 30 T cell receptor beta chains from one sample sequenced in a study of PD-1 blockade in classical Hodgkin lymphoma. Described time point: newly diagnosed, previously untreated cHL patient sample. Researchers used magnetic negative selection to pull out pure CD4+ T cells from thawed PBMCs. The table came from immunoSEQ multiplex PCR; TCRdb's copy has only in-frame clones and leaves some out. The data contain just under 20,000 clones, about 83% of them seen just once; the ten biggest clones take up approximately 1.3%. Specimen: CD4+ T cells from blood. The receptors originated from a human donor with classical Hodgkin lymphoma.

The CDR3: CASSEGGVQHF. CDR3 nucleotide sequence: TGCGCCAGCAGTGAGGGTGGAGTTCAGCATTTT. The rearrangement uses TRBV10-1 and TRBJ1-5; D not resolved. Germline CDR1 is WNHNN and CDR2 is SYGVQD (reference sequence). Deletions cut 2 bases from V and 13 bases from J, with 9 bases between. This CDR3 comprises 11 residues.

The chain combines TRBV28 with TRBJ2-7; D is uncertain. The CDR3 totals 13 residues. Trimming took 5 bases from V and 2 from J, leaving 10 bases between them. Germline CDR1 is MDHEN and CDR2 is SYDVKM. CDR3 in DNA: TGTGCCAGCAGTAACTCCCATCCCTACGAGCAGTACTTC. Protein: CASSNSHPYEQYF.

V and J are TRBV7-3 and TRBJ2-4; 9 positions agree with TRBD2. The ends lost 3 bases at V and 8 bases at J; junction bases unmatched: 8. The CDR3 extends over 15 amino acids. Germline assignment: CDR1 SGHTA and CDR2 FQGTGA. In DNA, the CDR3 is TGTGCCAGCAGCTTGGGCGGGAGGGCCCTCGACATTCAGTACTTC. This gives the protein CASSLGGRALDIQYF.

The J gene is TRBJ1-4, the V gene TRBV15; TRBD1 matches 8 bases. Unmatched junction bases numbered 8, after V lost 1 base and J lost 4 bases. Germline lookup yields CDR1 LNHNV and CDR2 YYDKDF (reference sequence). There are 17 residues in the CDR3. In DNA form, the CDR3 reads TGTGCCACCAGCAGAGGATACGGAGACAGGGGTAATGAAAAACTGTTTTTT. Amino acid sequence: CATSRGYGDRGNEKLFF.

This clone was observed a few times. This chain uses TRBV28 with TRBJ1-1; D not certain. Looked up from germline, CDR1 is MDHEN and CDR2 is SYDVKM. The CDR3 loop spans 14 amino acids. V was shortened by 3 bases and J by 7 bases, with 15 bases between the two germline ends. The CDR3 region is CASSLDGRSGEAFF. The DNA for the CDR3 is TGTGCCAGCAGTTTGGATGGCAGGAGCGGTGAAGCTTTCTTT.

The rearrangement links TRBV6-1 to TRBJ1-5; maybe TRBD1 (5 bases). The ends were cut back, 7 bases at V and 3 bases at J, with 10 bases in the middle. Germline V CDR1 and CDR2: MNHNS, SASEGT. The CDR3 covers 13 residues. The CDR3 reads CASTGRDNQPQHF. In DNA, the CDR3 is TGTGCCAGCACGGGACGCGACAATCAGCCCCAGCATTTT.

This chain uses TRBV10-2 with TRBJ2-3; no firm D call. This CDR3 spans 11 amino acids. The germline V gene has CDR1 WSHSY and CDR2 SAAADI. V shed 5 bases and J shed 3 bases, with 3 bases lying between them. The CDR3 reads CASSKTDTQYF. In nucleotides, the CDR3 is TGCGCCAGCAGTAAGACAGATACGCAGTATTTT.

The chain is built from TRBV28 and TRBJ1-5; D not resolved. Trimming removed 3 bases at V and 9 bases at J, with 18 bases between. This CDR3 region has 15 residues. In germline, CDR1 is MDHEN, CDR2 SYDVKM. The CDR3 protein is CASSFSKADLSPQHF. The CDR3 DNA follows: TGTGCCAGCAGTTTTAGTAAGGCCGATCTATCGCCCCAGCATTTT.

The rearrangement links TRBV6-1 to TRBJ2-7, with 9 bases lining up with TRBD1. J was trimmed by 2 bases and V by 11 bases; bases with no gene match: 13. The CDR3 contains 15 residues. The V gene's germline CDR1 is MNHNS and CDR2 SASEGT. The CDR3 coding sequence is TGTGCCGCGTCTCGGGGGACAGGGCTTACCTACGAGCAGTACTTC. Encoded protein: CAASRGTGLTYEQYF.

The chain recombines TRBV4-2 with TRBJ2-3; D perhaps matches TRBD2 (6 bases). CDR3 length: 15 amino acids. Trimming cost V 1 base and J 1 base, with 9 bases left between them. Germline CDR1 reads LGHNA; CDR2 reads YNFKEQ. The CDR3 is CASSQGLGGTDTQYF. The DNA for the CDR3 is TGTGCCAGCAGCCAAGGACTAGGCGGCACAGATACGCAGTATTTT.

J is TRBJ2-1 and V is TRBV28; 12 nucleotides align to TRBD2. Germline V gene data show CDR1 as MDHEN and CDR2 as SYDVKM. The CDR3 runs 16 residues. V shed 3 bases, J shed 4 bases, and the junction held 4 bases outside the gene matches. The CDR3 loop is CASSFLTSGGYNEQFF. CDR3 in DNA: TGTGCCAGCAGTTTCTTGACTAGCGGGGGTTACAATGAGCAGTTCTTC.

The DNA of the CDR3 is TGTGCCAGCAGCATCGGACTCTACAATGAGCAGTTCTTC. It yields the protein CASSIGLYNEQFF. The chain combines TRBV7-3 with TRBJ2-1; tentatively, D is TRBD2 (5 bases). This CDR3 comprises 13 residues. CDR1 and CDR2 (germline): SGHTA, FQGTGA. Trimming stripped 5 bases from V and 3 bases from J, with 8 bases between.

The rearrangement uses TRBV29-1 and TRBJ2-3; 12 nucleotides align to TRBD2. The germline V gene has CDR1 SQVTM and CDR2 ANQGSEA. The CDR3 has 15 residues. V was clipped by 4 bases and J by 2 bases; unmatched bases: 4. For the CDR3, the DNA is TGCAGCGTTGGAGGACTAGCGGGGCTCACAGATACGCAGTATTTT. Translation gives CSVGGLAGLTDTQYF.

The chain's CDR3 is CASSRGGLNLNTEAFF. For the CDR3, the DNA is TGTGCCAGTAGTCGGGGGGGACTTAATTTGAACACTGAAGCTTTCTTT. The rearrangement uses TRBV19 and TRBJ1-1; TRBD1 is a possible D gene (5 bases). Germline CDR1 and CDR2: LNHDA and SQIVND (reference sequence). V lost 5 bases to trimming and J lost 0 bases, with 16 bases between them. The CDR3 length is 16 residues.

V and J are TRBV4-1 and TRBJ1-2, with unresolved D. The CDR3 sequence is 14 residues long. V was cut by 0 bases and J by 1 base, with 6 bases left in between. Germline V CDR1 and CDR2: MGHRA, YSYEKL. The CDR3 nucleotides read TGCGCCAGCAGCCAAGAGGAGATTAACTATGGCTACACCTTC. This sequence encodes CASSQEEINYGYTF.

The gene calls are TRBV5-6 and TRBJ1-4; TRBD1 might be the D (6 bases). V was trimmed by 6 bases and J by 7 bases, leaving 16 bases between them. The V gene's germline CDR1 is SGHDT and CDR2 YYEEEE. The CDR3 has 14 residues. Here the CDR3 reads CASTPAGVGEKLFF. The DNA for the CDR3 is TGTGCCAGCACCCCGGCAGGGGTCGGTGAAAAACTGTTTTTT.

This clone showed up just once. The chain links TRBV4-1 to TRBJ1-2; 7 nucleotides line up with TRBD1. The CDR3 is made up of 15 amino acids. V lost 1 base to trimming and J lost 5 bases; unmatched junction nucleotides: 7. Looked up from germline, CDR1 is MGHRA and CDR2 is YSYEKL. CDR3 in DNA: TGCGCCAGCAGCCAAGGACAGGGTCGACGGTATGGCTACACCTTC. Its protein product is CASSQGQGRRYGYTF.

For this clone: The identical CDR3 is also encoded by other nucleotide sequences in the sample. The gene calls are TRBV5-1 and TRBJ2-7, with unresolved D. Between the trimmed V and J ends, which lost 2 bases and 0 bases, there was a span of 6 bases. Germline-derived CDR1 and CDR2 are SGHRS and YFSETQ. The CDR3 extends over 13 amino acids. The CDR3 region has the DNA TGCGCCAGCAGCTTTGACAACTCCTACGAGCAGTACTTC. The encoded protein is CASSFDNSYEQYF.

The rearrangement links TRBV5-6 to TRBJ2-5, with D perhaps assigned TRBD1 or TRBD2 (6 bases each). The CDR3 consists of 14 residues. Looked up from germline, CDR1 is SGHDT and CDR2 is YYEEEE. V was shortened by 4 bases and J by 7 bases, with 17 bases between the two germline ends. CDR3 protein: CASSGGGTPRTQYF. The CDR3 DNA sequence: TGTGCCAGCAGCGGAGGGGGGACACCCAGGACCCAGTACTTC.

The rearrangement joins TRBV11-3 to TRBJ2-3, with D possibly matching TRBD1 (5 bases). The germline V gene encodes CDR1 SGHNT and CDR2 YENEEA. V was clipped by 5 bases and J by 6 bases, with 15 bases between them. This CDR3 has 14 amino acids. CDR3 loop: CASSLPGQGDTQYF. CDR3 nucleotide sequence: TGTGCCAGCAGCCTACCCGGTCAGGGCGATACGCAGTATTTT.

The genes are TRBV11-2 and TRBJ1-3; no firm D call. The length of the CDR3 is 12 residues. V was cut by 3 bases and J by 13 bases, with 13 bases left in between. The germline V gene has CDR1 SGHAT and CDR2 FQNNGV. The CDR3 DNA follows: TGTGCCAGCAGCTTCGAGACCTTCCGAATATATTTT. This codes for CASSFETFRIYF. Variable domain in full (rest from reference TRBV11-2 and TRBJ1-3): EAGVAQSPRYKIIEKRQSVAFWCNPISGHATLYWYQQILGQGPKLLIQFQNNGVVDDSQLPKDRFSAERLKGVDSTLKIQPAKLEDSAVYLCASSFETFRIYFGEGSWLTVV.

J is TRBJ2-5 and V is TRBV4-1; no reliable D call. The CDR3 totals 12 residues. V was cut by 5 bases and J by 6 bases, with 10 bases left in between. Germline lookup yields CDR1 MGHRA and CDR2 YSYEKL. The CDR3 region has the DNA TGCGCCAGCAGCGGGGAAGGAAAGACCCAGTACTTC. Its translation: CASSGEGKTQYF.

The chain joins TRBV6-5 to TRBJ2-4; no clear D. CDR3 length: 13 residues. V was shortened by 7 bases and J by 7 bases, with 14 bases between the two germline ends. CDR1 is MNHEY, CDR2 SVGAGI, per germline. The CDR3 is CASKSPVLNIQYF. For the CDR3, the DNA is TGTGCCAGCAAGTCCCCTGTGCTGAACATTCAGTACTTC.

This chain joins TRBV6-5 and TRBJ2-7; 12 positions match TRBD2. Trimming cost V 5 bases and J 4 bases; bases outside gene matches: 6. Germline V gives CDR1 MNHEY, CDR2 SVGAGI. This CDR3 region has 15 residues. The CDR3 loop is CASSTGLAGQYEQYF. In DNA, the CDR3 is TGTGCCAGCAGTACCGGACTAGCGGGACAATACGAGCAGTACTTC.

CDR3 residues: CASSSDRGLEQFF. The CDR3 nucleotides are TGTGCCAGCAGCTCCGATAGGGGCCTTGAGCAGTTCTTC. The V call is TRBV5-6, the J call TRBJ2-1, with D perhaps TRBD1 (5 bases). V gave up 3 bases and J gave up 9 bases, with 13 bases separating them. Germline CDR1 reads SGHDT; CDR2 reads YYEEEE. This CDR3 is 13 amino acids long.

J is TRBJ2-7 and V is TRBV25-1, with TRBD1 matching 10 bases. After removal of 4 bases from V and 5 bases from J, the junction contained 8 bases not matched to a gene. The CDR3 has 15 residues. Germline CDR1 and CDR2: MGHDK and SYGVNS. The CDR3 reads CASSGKGQGIHEQYF. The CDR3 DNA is TGTGCCAGCAGTGGCAAGGGACAGGGGATCCACGAGCAGTACTTC.

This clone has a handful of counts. CDR3 sequence (DNA): TGTGCCAGCAGTGGACGGGACAGATTTATATCGGGTGGCTACACCTTC. This translates into CASSGRDRFISGGYTF. This chain connects TRBV25-1 to TRBJ1-2, with 7 bases that match TRBD1. CDR1 and CDR2 (germline): MGHDK, SYGVNS. The CDR3 consists of 16 residues. With V trimmed by 4 bases and J by 7 bases, 15 bases remained unmatched.

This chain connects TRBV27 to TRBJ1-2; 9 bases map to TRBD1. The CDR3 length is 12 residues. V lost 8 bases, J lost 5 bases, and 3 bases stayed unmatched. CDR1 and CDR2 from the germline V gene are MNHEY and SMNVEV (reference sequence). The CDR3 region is CASRDREYGYTF. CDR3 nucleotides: TGTGCCAGCCGGGACAGGGAATATGGCTACACCTTC.

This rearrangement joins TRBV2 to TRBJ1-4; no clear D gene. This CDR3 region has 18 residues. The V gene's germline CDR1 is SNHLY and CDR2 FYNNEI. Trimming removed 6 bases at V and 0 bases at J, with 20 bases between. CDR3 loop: CASSLGSGRSATNEKLFF. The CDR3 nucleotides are TGTGCCAGCAGCCTTGGATCAGGCCGCTCTGCAACTAATGAAAAACTGTTTTTT.

The CDR3 is CASSFEGVTDTQYF. The CDR3 nucleotides read TGCGCCAGCAGCTTTGAGGGGGTTACAGATACGCAGTATTTT. The rearrangement joins TRBV5-1 to TRBJ2-3; tentatively, D is TRBD1 (6 bases). The germline gives CDR1 SGHRS, CDR2 YFSETQ. Between the trimmed V and J ends, which lost 2 bases and 3 bases, there was a span of 10 bases. This CDR3 region has 14 residues. Full variable domain (rest looked up from reference TRBV5-1 and TRBJ2-3): KAGVTQTPRYLIKTRGQQVTLSCSPISGHRSVSWYQQTPGQGLQFLFEYFSETQRNKGNFPGRFSGRQFSNSRSEMNVSTLELGDSALYLCASSFEGVTDTQYFGPGTRLTVL.